This T cell receptor (beta chain) is drawn from a study of blood T cell repertoires in COVID-19. Turning to the study itself: Samples of COVID-19 (acute and convalescent) were obtained from the United States, Italy and Spain. Sources were T cells, B-cell-depleted T cells, or PBMCs; the material itself was cDNA or gDNA.

Germline assignment: CDR1 SGDLS and CDR2 YYNGEE. This CDR3 contains 15 residues. Unmatched junction bases numbered 11, after V lost 7 bases and J lost 2 bases. Followed longitudinally, the Seattle patients had been enrolled during active infection. TCRdb's copy holds only in-frame clones and misses some; the assay was immunoSEQ multiplex PCR. The sample contains 150,000 to 200,000 clones, around 90% of which appear only once. The chain links TRBV9 to TRBJ1-1; 7 bases line up with TRBD1. This sequence was found in a young man with COVID-19, enrolled during active disease. The sample taken for sequencing was peripheral blood. This CDR3 reads CASSKSDRVNTEAFF. Here the CDR3 DNA reads TGTGCCAGCTCAAAAAGCGACAGGGTCAACACTGAAGCTTTCTTT.